The 31 T cell receptor beta chains below come from one sample, sequenced in a study of T cell responses to AZD1222 COVID-19 vaccine. Profiling relied on immunoSEQ multiplex PCR, and the TCRdb table lists in-frame clones only, not all of them. The data show 80,000 to 90,000 clones, 85% to 90% seen once. The sample in question was peripheral blood, obtained 28 days after the second AZD1222 dose. All receptors come from an adult who received the AZD1222 COVID-19 vaccine.

The V and J genes are TRBV11-2 and TRBJ2-3; TRBD2 matches at 7 bases. Germline V gives CDR1 SGHAT, CDR2 FQNNGV. The CDR3 spans 14 residues. The ends lost 2 bases at V and 9 bases at J; junction bases unmatched: 8. The CDR3 is CASSLNQGGATQYF. DNA for the CDR3: TGTGCCAGCAGCTTAAACCAGGGAGGGGCGACGCAGTATTTT.

The chain has TRBV6-5 and TRBJ2-7; 7 bases are a match to TRBD1. From germline, CDR1 is MNHEY and CDR2 SVGAGI. With 6 bases clipped from V and 0 bases from J, the junction kept 2 bases outside the gene matches. This CDR3 is built from 13 residues. CDR3: CASRGQSSYEQYF. In nucleotides, the CDR3 is TGTGCCAGCAGGGGACAGAGCTCCTACGAGCAGTACTTC.

This chain connects TRBV4-2 to TRBJ1-2; D is unresolved. The CDR3 sequence is 15 residues long. V was shortened by 1 base and J by 2 bases, with 11 bases between the two germline ends. Germline CDR1 is LGHNA and CDR2 is YNFKEQ. The CDR3 bases are TGTGCCAGCAGCCAAGTCGCGACACAAAACTATGGCTACACCTTC. Translated, it gives CASSQVATQNYGYTF.

The chain uses TRBV7-9 and TRBJ2-1; D is perhaps TRBD1 (5 bases). The V and J ends lost 3 bases and 2 bases respectively, with 8 bases between them. This CDR3 region has 14 residues. The germline gives CDR1 SEHNR, CDR2 FQNEAQ (reference sequence). The CDR3, as DNA: TGTGCCAGCAGCTTCTCGACAGCCTACAATGAGCAGTTCTTC. It encodes CASSFSTAYNEQFF.

The genes are TRBV11-2 and TRBJ1-1; D is unresolved. V gave up 0 bases and J gave up 5 bases, with 7 bases separating them. The germline V gene encodes CDR1 SGHAT and CDR2 FQNNGV. The length of the CDR3 is 13 residues. The CDR3 DNA reads as TGTGCCAGCAGCTTAGAGGCGGGGACTGAAGCTTTCTTT. Amino acids: CASSLEAGTEAFF.

This clone was detected a few times. The chain links TRBV7-9 to TRBJ1-2; D remains unclear. Germline V lookup: CDR1 SEHNR, CDR2 FQNEAQ (reference sequence). There are 12 residues in the CDR3. V was cut by 5 bases and J by 8 bases, with 12 bases left in between. The CDR3 sequence is CASSQKSGGYTF. CDR3 DNA sequence: TGTGCCAGCAGCCAAAAGTCAGGCGGCTACACCTTC.

This chain links TRBV20-1 with TRBJ1-2; 7 bases agree with TRBD1. The CDR3 is made up of 11 amino acids. Germline values: CDR1 DFQATT, CDR2 SNEGSKA (reference sequence). This chain's CDR3 is CKGQYNYGYTF. DNA of the CDR3: TGCAAGGGACAGTATAACTATGGCTACACCTTC.

V usage is TRBV18 and J usage is TRBJ1-2, with D tentatively TRBD1 (6 bases). This CDR3 contains 16 residues. The V gene's germline CDR1 is KGHSH and CDR2 LQKENI. The ends were cut back, 2 bases at V and 6 bases at J, with 19 bases in the middle. CDR3: CASSPRRGEISDGYTF. Written as DNA, the CDR3 is TGTGCCAGCTCACCAAGGAGGGGGGAAATTAGTGATGGCTACACCTTC.

The chain carries TRBV19 and TRBJ1-1, with TRBD1 matching 8 bases. The CDR3 length is 14 residues. From germline, CDR1 is LNHDA and CDR2 SQIVND (reference sequence). V was clipped by 7 bases and J by 2 bases; unmatched bases: 6. DNA of the CDR3: TGTGCCAGTATCCCGGGACAGGTCAACACTGAAGCTTTCTTT. The encoded protein is CASIPGQVNTEAFF.

This chain links TRBV23-1 with TRBJ1-5; D remains unclear. TRBV23-1 is reported as an ORF; its role is uncertain. The CDR3 sequence is 19 residues long. V was cut by 0 bases and J by 1 base, with 19 bases left in between. CDR3 residues: CASSQSPGKRRLSNQPQHF. DNA for the CDR3: TGCGCCAGCAGTCAATCGCCCGGGAAACGGAGGTTGAGCAATCAGCCCCAGCATTTT.

This sequence joins TRBV6-6 and TRBJ1-4, with a tentative D call TRBD1 (5 bases). Germline CDR1 MNHNY, CDR2 SVGAGI (reference sequence). Between the trimmed V and J ends, which lost 6 bases and 7 bases, there was a span of 15 bases. This CDR3 comprises 14 residues. The chain's CDR3 is CASRGGQIPEKLFF. The CDR3 bases are TGTGCCAGCAGGGGGGGTCAGATCCCTGAAAAACTGTTTTTT.

The J gene is TRBJ1-2, the V gene TRBV5-4; TRBD1 matches at 11 bases. Germline CDR1 and CDR2: SGHNT and YYREEE (reference sequence). CDR3 length equals 14 residues. V lost 0 bases to trimming and J lost 13 bases; unmatched junction nucleotides: 8. CDR3 coding DNA: TGTGCCAGCAGCTTGGGGGACAGGGGGAGTGGCGGCACCTTC. It encodes CASSLGDRGSGGTF.

This clone came up once. The chain joins TRBV12-3 or TRBV12-4 to TRBJ2-2, with D tentatively TRBD1 (6 bases). The V end was cut by 6 bases, the J end by 7 bases, with 12 bases between. The CDR3 length is 13 residues. CDR3 sequence reads: CASRPGTSGELFF. The DNA for the CDR3 is TGTGCCAGCAGACCCGGGACAAGCGGGGAGCTGTTTTTT.

This clone was observed a single time. The chain is built from TRBV5-1 and TRBJ1-1, with 10 bases matching TRBD1. V trimming: 0 bases; J trimming: 4 bases; junction bases outside the gene matches: 9. The germline gives CDR1 SGHRS, CDR2 YFSETQ. The CDR3 runs to 17 residues. The CDR3: CASSLVGQGVVGTEAFF. CDR3 in DNA: TGCGCCAGCAGCTTGGTCGGACAGGGGGTAGTAGGCACTGAAGCTTTCTTT.

The chain recombines TRBV24-1 with TRBJ2-3; the match to TRBD2 covers 8 bases. The junction had 3 bases not matched to a gene; V was cut back by 4 bases and J by 4 bases. Per germline, CDR1 KGHDR and CDR2 SFDVKD. The CDR3 has 14 amino acids. The CDR3 DNA sequence: TGTGCCACCAGTGACGCCGGGGGGGCAGATACGCAGTATTTT. It codes for CATSDAGGADTQYF.

The genes are TRBV6-4 and TRBJ1-2; 9 bases align to TRBD1. The CDR3 consists of 13 residues. CDR1 MRHNA and CDR2 SNTAGT come from the germline V gene. The ends lost 5 bases at V and 8 bases at J; junction bases unmatched: 6. The CDR3 DNA sequence: TGTGCCAGCAGTCTTGACAGGGGGTACGGCTACACCTTC. This codes for CASSLDRGYGYTF.

This chain joins TRBV11-2 and TRBJ2-3, with D perhaps matching TRBD1 or TRBD2 (5 bases each). The CDR3 covers 15 residues. V was shortened by 8 bases and J by 11 bases, with 26 bases between the two germline ends. CDR1 is SGHAT and CDR2 is FQNNGV in the germline V gene. CDR3 sequence: CASFGAVRSFLGQYF. Written as DNA, the CDR3 is TGTGCCAGCTTCGGGGCGGTAAGGTCTTTTCTCGGGCAGTATTTT. The complete variable domain, with remaining parts taken from reference TRBV11-2 and TRBJ2-3, reads EAGVAQSPRYKIIEKRQSVAFWCNPISGHATLYWYQQILGQGPKLLIQFQNNGVVDDSQLPKDRFSAERLKGVDSTLKIQPAKLEDSAVYLCASFGAVRSFLGQYFGPGTRLTVL.

The chain couples TRBV7-7 to TRBJ2-2; D is possibly TRBD1 (6 bases). Trimming removed 6 bases from V and 1 base from J, with 9 bases in between. The CDR3 runs 14 residues. The germline gives CDR1 SSHAT, CDR2 FNYEAQ (reference sequence). The CDR3, as DNA: TGTGCCAGCAGATTGACAGGGAACACCGGGGAGCTGTTTTTT. It encodes CASRLTGNTGELFF.

The chain links TRBV7-9 to TRBJ2-2, with D possibly matching TRBD2 (7 bases). This CDR3 comprises 15 residues. With 8 bases removed from V and 7 bases from J, the gap between germline ends came to 20 bases. Germline values: CDR1 SEHNR, CDR2 FQNEAQ (reference sequence). As DNA, the CDR3 is TGTGCCAGCGGGAAGTCCGGGGGGCGCTTCGGGGAGCTGTTTTTT. Protein: CASGKSGGRFGELFF.

The rearrangement uses TRBV4-2 and TRBJ2-7; 9 nucleotides agree with TRBD2. V lost 1 base, J lost 2 bases, and 6 bases stayed unmatched. Per the germline V gene, CDR1 is LGHNA and CDR2 is YNFKEQ. This CDR3 spans 16 amino acids. The CDR3 bases are TGTGCCAGCAGCCAAGGCGCTAGCGGGGTTACCTACGAGCAGTACTTC. Translated, it gives CASSQGASGVTYEQYF.

The chain combines TRBV27 with TRBJ1-5; 9 bases fit TRBD1. V trimming: 0 bases; J trimming: 6 bases; junction bases outside the gene matches: 9. The CDR3 contains 17 residues. Germline V gene data show CDR1 as MNHEY and CDR2 as SMNVEV (reference sequence). The CDR3 loop is CASSLSPTGGFGQPQHF. CDR3 coding DNA: TGTGCCAGCAGTTTATCGCCCACAGGGGGCTTCGGTCAGCCCCAGCATTTT.

The chain carries TRBV7-9 and TRBJ1-1, with D hard to call. Germline CDR1 SEHNR, CDR2 FQNEAQ (reference sequence). The CDR3 is 14 residues long. V was clipped by 0 bases and J by 0 bases, with 5 bases between them. The CDR3 reads CASSLAAVNTEAFF. The CDR3 DNA reads as TGTGCCAGCAGCTTAGCGGCAGTGAACACTGAAGCTTTCTTT.

The chain combines TRBV21-1 with TRBJ2-7; the listed D gene, TRBD1, was not tested against the DNA. TRBV21-1 is annotated as a pseudogene. This CDR3 has 15 amino acids. Here the CDR3 reads CASSKGTGGIYEQYF. The CDR3 bases are TGTGCCAGCAGCAAAGGGACAGGGGGTATTTACGAGCAGTACTTC.

The chain employs TRBV11-2 and TRBJ2-2; 8 bases agree with TRBD1. The junction had 6 bases not matched to a gene; V was cut back by 5 bases and J by 4 bases. The CDR3 runs 15 residues. Per germline, CDR1 SGHAT and CDR2 FQNNGV. The CDR3, as DNA: TGTGCCAGCAGCCGACAGGGGTCGGGCACCGGGGAGCTGTTTTTT. It is translated as CASSRQGSGTGELFF.

The chain recombines TRBV3-1 (or the pseudogene TRBV3-2) with TRBJ1-6; 10 bases map to TRBD1. Trimming took 4 bases from V and 9 from J; bases not matched to a gene: 6. This CDR3 contains 15 residues. Germline CDR1 reads LGHDT; CDR2 reads YNNKEL (reference sequence). CDR3 amino acids: CASSPTGGSSSPLHF. The CDR3 nucleotides are TGTGCCAGCAGCCCGACAGGGGGCTCTAGTTCACCCCTCCACTTT.

The chain uses TRBV5-5 and TRBJ1-2, with 10 positions matching TRBD1. The CDR3 contains 14 residues. Germline V gene data show CDR1 as SGHKS and CDR2 as YYEKEE (reference sequence). With 0 bases clipped from V and 10 bases from J, the junction kept 6 bases outside the gene matches. For the CDR3, the DNA is TGTGCCAGCAGCTTGGGGGACAGGGGTTGGAACTACACCTTC. This sequence encodes CASSLGDRGWNYTF.

This clone was detected only a few times. The chain uses TRBV15 and TRBJ1-2, with 10 bases identical to TRBD1. Looked up from germline, CDR1 is LNHNV and CDR2 is YYDKDF (reference sequence). The trim removed 4 bases at V and 7 bases at J, leaving 3 bases unmatched. CDR3 size: 13 residues. CDR3 in DNA: TGTGCCACCAGCATGACAGGGGGCTTTGGCTACACCTTC. This translates into CATSMTGGFGYTF. Looking up the rest from reference TRBV15 and TRBJ1-2 gives the full variable domain: DAMVIQNPRYQVTQFGKPVTLSCSQTLNHNVMYWYQQKSSQAPKLLFHYYDKDFNNEADTPDNFQSRRPNTSFCFLDIRSPGLGDTAMYLCATSMTGGFGYTFGSGTRLTVV.

This sequence joins TRBV5-1 and TRBJ1-1, with a tentative D call TRBD1 (5 bases). The CDR3 runs to 15 residues. Germline V gene data show CDR1 as SGHRS and CDR2 as YFSETQ. Trimming removed 1 base from V and 5 bases from J, with 15 bases in between. This CDR3 is CASSLRPKGETEAFF. CDR3 DNA sequence: TGCGCCAGCAGCTTGAGACCGAAAGGGGAAACTGAAGCTTTCTTT.

The CDR3 sequence is CASKEESRSPLHF. For the CDR3, the DNA is TGTGCCAGCAAGGAGGAGTCAAGATCACCCCTCCACTTT. The V gene is TRBV2, the J gene TRBJ1-6, with unresolved D. CDR1 is SNHLY, CDR2 FYNNEI, per germline. The V end was cut by 7 bases, the J end by 10 bases, with 14 bases between. The CDR3 has 13 residues. Filled out from reference TRBV2 and TRBJ1-6, the complete variable domain reads EPEVTQTPSHQVTQMGQEVILRCVPISNHLYFYWYRQILGQKVEFLVSFYNNEISEKSEIFDDQFSVERPDGSNFTLKIRSTKLEDSAMYFCASKEESRSPLHFGNGTRLTVT.

This chain connects TRBV10-2 to TRBJ1-3; the D is unclear. V lost 8 bases, J lost 9 bases, and 8 bases lay in between. Germline CDR1 and CDR2: WSHSY and SAAADI. This CDR3 spans 10 amino acids. In DNA, the CDR3 is TGCGCCAGCGTGTGGGGCACCATATATTTT. This sequence encodes CASVWGTIYF.

This chain links TRBV14 with TRBJ1-3; D is unclear. This CDR3 has 13 residues. Per germline, CDR1 SGHDN and CDR2 FVKESK. The V gene lost 4 bases and the J gene lost 2 bases, with 6 bases spanning the gap. In DNA form, the CDR3 reads TGTGCCAGCAGCCTAAAGGCTGGAAACACCATATATTTT. It encodes CASSLKAGNTIYF.